One sample yielded the 12 T cell receptor beta chains listed below, sequenced in a study of T cell responses to AZD1222 COVID-19 vaccine. TCRdb keeps only in-frame clones here, not all; method: immunoSEQ multiplex PCR. Among 110,000 to 150,000 clones listed, 80% to 90% were seen once. The input for sequencing was peripheral blood, taken on day 0 of AZD1222 vaccination. Every receptor here comes from an adult in good health.

The rearrangement joins TRBV9 to TRBJ2-3, with 7 bases matching TRBD2. The length of the CDR3 is 15 residues. Germline V gives CDR1 SGDLS, CDR2 YYNGEE. The V segment lost 4 bases and the J segment 1 base; nucleotides outside the gene matches: 6. The CDR3 coding sequence is TGTGCCAGCAGCCCAAGCAGCGGGGGCACAGATACGCAGTATTTT. Translation gives CASSPSSGGTDTQYF.

This chain links TRBV7-8 with TRBJ1-5; the match to TRBD1 covers 7 bases. This CDR3 has 13 amino acids. Losses at the gene ends were 5 bases for V and 2 bases for J; bases not matched to a gene: 0. In germline, CDR1 is SGHVS, CDR2 FQNEAQ. CDR3 sequence (DNA): TGTGCCAGCAGCGGACAGGGCAATCAGCCCCAGCATTTT. This translates into CASSGQGNQPQHF.

In this sample, this clone turned up a few times. The chain couples TRBV28 to TRBJ1-2; D remains ambiguous. This CDR3 has 11 residues. Trimming pared 8 bases from V and 6 bases from J, leaving 10 bases between. The germline V gene has CDR1 MDHEN and CDR2 SYDVKM. CDR3 sequence: CASRISNGYTF. The DNA of the CDR3 is TGTGCCAGCCGAATAAGTAATGGCTACACCTTC.

The chain recombines TRBV12-3 or TRBV12-4 with TRBJ2-5; no clear D gene. The V end was cut by 4 bases, the J end by 7 bases, with 10 bases between. This CDR3 is 12 amino acids long. Written as DNA, the CDR3 is TGTGCCAGCAGTTCCGAATTAGGGACCCAGTACTTC. Translation gives CASSSELGTQYF.

The chain links TRBV6-2 or TRBV6-3 to TRBJ2-1; D is unclear. The CDR3 is 11 amino acids. Between the trimmed V and J ends, which lost 1 base and 10 bases, there was a span of 5 bases. Germline lookup yields CDR1 MNHEY and CDR2 SVGEGT. In DNA, the CDR3 is TGTGCCAGCAGTTACTATGAGGAGCAGTTCTTC. Its translation: CASSYYEEQFF.

The chain carries TRBV6-4 and TRBJ1-2; 11 bases line up with TRBD1. The CDR3 has 16 residues. CDR1 is MRHNA and CDR2 is SNTAGT in the germline V gene. V was pared by 4 bases and J by 6 bases, with 10 bases of the junction left unmatched. The CDR3 loop is CASSASRTGQGDGYTF. CDR3 DNA: TGTGCCAGCAGTGCGTCGAGGACGGGACAGGGGGATGGCTACACCTTC.

The gene calls are TRBV18 and TRBJ2-7; D is perhaps TRBD1 (5 bases). In germline, CDR1 is KGHSH, CDR2 LQKENI. The CDR3 loop spans 14 amino acids. The V end was cut by 3 bases, the J end by 8 bases, with 17 bases between. The CDR3, as DNA: TGTGCCAGCTCACCGGGCTCCCAGGGCGCCAAGCAGTACTTC. Translated: CASSPGSQGAKQYF.

This rearrangement joins TRBV5-1 to TRBJ1-1; D is possibly TRBD1 (6 bases). With 4 bases removed from V and 5 bases from J, the gap between germline ends came to 18 bases. The germline V gene has CDR1 SGHRS and CDR2 YFSETQ. The CDR3 sequence is 15 residues long. CDR3 DNA sequence: TGCGCCAGCAGCCCAATAGGAGAAGGGGGGACTGAAGCTTTCTTT. Protein product: CASSPIGEGGTEAFF.

The V call is TRBV3-1 (or the pseudogene TRBV3-2), the J call TRBJ2-5; the match to TRBD1 covers 8 bases. The CDR3 loop spans 15 amino acids. The germline V gene encodes CDR1 LGHDT and CDR2 YNNKEL (reference sequence). Trimming took 5 bases from V and 2 from J; bases not matched to a gene: 7. The CDR3 DNA follows: TGTGCCAGCAGCTGGTGGGGACAGGATCAAGAGACCCAGTACTTC. It codes for CASSWWGQDQETQYF.

This sequence joins TRBV2 and TRBJ2-5, with D uncertain. V was clipped by 5 bases and J by 4 bases, with 11 bases between them. There are 13 residues in the CDR3. Germline V gives CDR1 SNHLY, CDR2 FYNNEI. The DNA of the CDR3 is TGTGCCAGCAGTCGGAGTCTCATAGAGACCCAGTACTTC. Its translation is CASSRSLIETQYF. Full variable domain (rest looked up from reference TRBV2 and TRBJ2-5): EPEVTQTPSHQVTQMGQEVILRCVPISNHLYFYWYRQILGQKVEFLVSFYNNEISEKSEIFDDQFSVERPDGSNFTLKIRSTKLEDSAMYFCASSRSLIETQYFGPGTRLLVL.

The rearrangement joins TRBV5-1 to TRBJ2-5; D uncertain. The ends were cut back, 1 base at V and 2 bases at J, with 3 bases in the middle. From germline, CDR1 is SGHRS and CDR2 YFSETQ. This CDR3 region has 12 residues. CDR3 sequence: CASSLNQETQYF. CDR3 nucleotides: TGCGCCAGCAGCTTGAATCAAGAGACCCAGTACTTC. The full variable domain, with the rest looked up from reference TRBV5-1 and TRBJ2-5, is KAGVTQTPRYLIKTRGQQVTLSCSPISGHRSVSWYQQTPGQGLQFLFEYFSETQRNKGNFPGRFSGRQFSNSRSEMNVSTLELGDSALYLCASSLNQETQYFGPGTRLLVL.

The rearrangement uses TRBV1 and TRBJ2-7; the table's D call, TRBD1, has no DNA check behind it. TRBV1 is an annotated pseudogene. This CDR3 has 14 amino acids. The CDR3 sequence: CTSSPDRNFYEQYF. As DNA, the CDR3 is TGCACCAGCAGCCCCGACAGGAATTTCTACGAGCAGTACTTC.